Each of the 7 T cell receptor beta chains below was sequenced from the same sample in a study of chemoradiotherapy in HPV16-positive cancers. Some clones are missing from TCRdb's copy, which holds only in-frame ones; the method was immunoSEQ multiplex PCR. The table shows about 22,000 clones, with roughly 66% occurring only once. Sample collection was performed from a patient who underwent chemoradiotherapy. These receptor sequences come from a human donor with HPV-associated anogenital cancer.

This clone has just a few counts. The CDR3 coding sequence is TGTGCCAGCACTAGACAGGGGGGATACGAGCAGTACTTC. Protein product: CASTRQGGYEQYF. V is TRBV2 and J is TRBJ2-7; 9 bases agree with TRBD1. With V trimmed by 7 bases and J by 4 bases, 5 bases remained unmatched. Germline V CDR1 and CDR2: SNHLY, FYNNEI. This CDR3 comprises 13 residues.

This chain connects TRBV27 to TRBJ2-7, with D tentatively TRBD1 (5 bases). This CDR3 has 12 residues. V was trimmed by 8 bases and J by 3 bases, leaving 11 bases between them. Germline-derived CDR1 and CDR2 are MNHEY and SMNVEV (reference sequence). The CDR3 sequence is CASGGHVYEQYF. The CDR3 DNA sequence: TGTGCCAGCGGCGGACACGTCTACGAGCAGTACTTC.

V gene TRBV30 combines with J gene TRBJ2-5, with no clear D. Trimming stripped 0 bases from V and 5 bases from J, with 4 bases between. Germline CDR1 GTSNPN, CDR2 SVGIG (reference sequence). The CDR3 consists of 11 residues. In DNA form, the CDR3 reads TGTGCCTGGAGTGTACACGAGACCCAGTACTTC. Translation: CAWSVHETQYF.

The CDR3 sequence is CASSLELAGTGELFF. CDR3 DNA: TGTGCCAGCAGCTTAGAACTAGCGGGTACCGGGGAGCTGTTTTTT. The chain uses TRBV7-8 and TRBJ2-2; 9 bases match TRBD2. The CDR3 is 15 residues long. CDR1 is SGHVS and CDR2 is FQNEAQ in the germline V gene. Germline trimming cut 1 base from V and 5 bases from J; bases unmatched to any gene: 2.

This clone was detected once. This chain joins TRBV5-4 and TRBJ2-3, with 10 bases that match TRBD1. Trimming removed 4 bases from V and 6 bases from J; junction bases left unmatched: 2. The CDR3 has 13 amino acids. The V gene's germline CDR1 is SGHNT and CDR2 YYREEE (reference sequence). The CDR3 nucleotides are TGTGCCAGCAGCCTGGGACAGGGGGATACGCAGTATTTT. It translates to CASSLGQGDTQYF. Looking up the rest from reference TRBV5-4 and TRBJ2-3 gives the full variable domain: ETGVTQSPTHLIKTRGQQVTLRCSSQSGHNTVSWYQQALGQGPQFIFQYYREEENGRGNFPPRFSGLQFPNYSSELNVNALELDDSALYLCASSLGQGDTQYFGPGTRLTVL.

The chain uses TRBV6-1 and TRBJ1-5; 8 nucleotides agree with TRBD1. V shed 2 bases and J 5 bases; nucleotides not matched to a gene: 2. CDR1 is MNHNS and CDR2 is SASEGT in the germline V gene. The CDR3 is 14 amino acids. The CDR3 loop is CASSETGGYQPQHF. The CDR3 DNA reads TGTGCCAGCAGTGAAACAGGGGGTTATCAGCCCCAGCATTTT.

This clone was found a few times. This rearrangement joins TRBV2 to TRBJ1-4, with unresolved D. The ends were cut back, 6 bases at V and 5 bases at J, with 16 bases in the middle. The CDR3 loop spans 15 amino acids. Looked up from germline, CDR1 is SNHLY and CDR2 is FYNNEI. CDR3 protein: CASRYKEGFNEKLFF. CDR3 DNA: TGTGCCAGCAGGTACAAGGAGGGATTCAATGAAAAACTGTTTTTT.